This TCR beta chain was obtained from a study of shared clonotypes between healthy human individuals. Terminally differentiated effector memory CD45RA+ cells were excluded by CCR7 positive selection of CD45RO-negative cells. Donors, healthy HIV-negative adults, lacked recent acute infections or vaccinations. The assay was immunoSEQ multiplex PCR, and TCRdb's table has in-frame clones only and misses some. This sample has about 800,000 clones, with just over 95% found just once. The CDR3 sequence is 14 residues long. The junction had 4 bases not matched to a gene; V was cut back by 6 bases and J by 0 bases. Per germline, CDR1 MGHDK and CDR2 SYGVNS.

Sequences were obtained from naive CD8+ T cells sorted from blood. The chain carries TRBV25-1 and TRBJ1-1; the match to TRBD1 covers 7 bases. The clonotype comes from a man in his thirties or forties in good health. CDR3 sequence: CASSAGTVNTEAFF. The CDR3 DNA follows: TGTGCCAGCAGCGCCGGGACAGTGAACACTGAAGCTTTCTTT.